The 5 T cell receptor beta chains reported below all come from one sample, sequenced in a study of T cells in Graves' hyperthyroidism and ophthalmopathy. Amplification of TCR beta CDR3 regions used RNA as the template. The HTBI primer set served for first-round RT-PCR of the TCR CDR3. One entry per CDR3 protein results from TCRdb running MiXCR on the multiplex PCR reads. Of around 430,000 distinct CDR3 sequences listed, just under 15% were seen once; the top ten hold less than 35%. Sequences were obtained from blood. The receptors were sampled from a woman between 25 and 40 years old with Graves' hyperthyroidism.

In its sample, this clonotype was seen many times. V is TRBV24-1 and J is TRBJ2-3; D call uncertain. This CDR3 comprises 12 residues. Trimming removed 2 bases at V and 4 bases at J, with 3 bases between. Germline V CDR1 and CDR2: KGHDR, SFDVKD. For the CDR3, the DNA is TGTGCCACCAGTGATTGGGCAGATACGCAGTATTTT. Protein product: CATSDWADTQYF.

The J gene is TRBJ2-3, the V gene TRBV5-8; TRBD2 aligns across 8 bases. The CDR3 contains 16 residues. The ends lost 4 bases at V and 4 bases at J; junction bases unmatched: 11. CDR1 and CDR2 from the germline V gene are SGHTS and YDEGEE. CDR3 DNA: TGTGCCAGCAGCCGTACTAGCGGCAGAGGGGCAGATACGCAGTATTTT. Protein sequence: CASSRTSGRGADTQYF.

This clonotype was counted at least ten times. The J gene is TRBJ1-2, the V gene TRBV5-1; the D is unclear. The CDR3 is 17 residues long. Germline CDR1 SGHRS, CDR2 YFSETQ. The V and J ends lost 4 bases and 3 bases respectively, with 22 bases between them. The CDR3: CASSREVISLMDYGYTF. CDR3 coding DNA: TGCGCCAGCAGCCGCGAGGTTATCAGCCTAATGGACTATGGCTACACCTTC. Using reference TRBV5-1 and TRBJ1-2 for the parts outside the CDR3, the full variable domain is KAGVTQTPRYLIKTRGQQVTLSCSPISGHRSVSWYQQTPGQGLQFLFEYFSETQRNKGNFPGRFSGRQFSNSRSEMNVSTLELGDSALYLCASSREVISLMDYGYTFGSGTRLTVV.

This clonotype was counted a few times. The chain couples TRBV27 to TRBJ1-2; 7 bases line up with TRBD1. CDR3 length equals 14 residues. Germline V gene sequence: CDR1 MNHEY, CDR2 SMNVEV (reference sequence). With V trimmed by 3 bases and J by 5 bases, 6 bases remained unmatched. CDR3 sequence: CASSFDRAGYGYTF. DNA of the CDR3: TGTGCCAGCAGTTTTGACAGGGCGGGGTATGGCTACACCTTC.

The V call is TRBV14, the J call TRBJ2-1, with a possible D match to TRBD2 (6 bases). The CDR3 runs 15 residues. Trimming shortened V by 1 base and J by 5 bases, and 12 bases separated the two germline ends. CDR1 SGHDN and CDR2 FVKESK come from the germline V gene. The CDR3, as DNA: TGTGCCAGCAGCCAAGCGGGTAGCGGCAACAATGAGCAGTTCTTC. Its translation: CASSQAGSGNNEQFF.